The entry below gives a single TCR beta chain sequence along with its context. Its target is not known. Some clones are missing from TCRdb's copy, which holds only in-frame ones; the method was immunoSEQ multiplex PCR. Of approximately 130,000 clones listed, 93% are singletons. V lost 4 bases and J lost 6, with 14 bases in between. Germline-derived CDR1 and CDR2 are SGHVS and FQNEAQ. The CDR3 contains 14 residues. The entry originates in a study of T cell responses to AZD1222 COVID-19 vaccine. Regarding the study as a whole: Repertoires were obtained only post-peak T cell response. Unmutated regions of variants are reportedly targeted by nearly half of spike-specific TCRs. Following two doses of AZD1222, Spike-specific TCR breadth and depth rose.

This TCR derives from an adult in good health. The input for sequencing was peripheral blood, taken on day 0 of AZD1222 vaccination. The gene calls are TRBV7-8 and TRBJ2-3; tentatively, D is TRBD1 or TRBD2 (5 bases each). The CDR3 DNA reads TGTGCCAGCAGCTCCCGCATGGGGGACGATACGCAGTATTTT. As protein: CASSSRMGDDTQYF.